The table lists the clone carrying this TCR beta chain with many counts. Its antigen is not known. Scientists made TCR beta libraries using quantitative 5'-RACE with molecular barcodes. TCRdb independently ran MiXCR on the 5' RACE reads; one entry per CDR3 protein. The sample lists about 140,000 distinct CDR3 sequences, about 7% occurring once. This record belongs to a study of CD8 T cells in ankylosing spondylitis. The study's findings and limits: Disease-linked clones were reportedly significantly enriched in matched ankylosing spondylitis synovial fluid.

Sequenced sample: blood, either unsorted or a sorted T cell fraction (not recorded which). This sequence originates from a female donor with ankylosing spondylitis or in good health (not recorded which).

CDR3 DNA sequence: TGTGCCAGCAGTTACTGGAGGGAGGGTGAAAAACTGTTTTTT. Amino acids: CASSYWREGEKLFF. This chain joins TRBV6-5 and TRBJ1-4; D is ambiguous. Trimming shortened V by 1 base and J by 7 bases, and 10 bases separated the two germline ends. The V gene's germline CDR1 is MNHEY and CDR2 SVGAGI. The CDR3 has 14 amino acids.